This T cell receptor (beta chain) was documented in a study of OX40 agonist ivuxolimab in advanced cancers. The CDR3 spans 18 residues. The V segment lost 8 bases and the J segment 1 base; nucleotides outside the gene matches: 18. Germline CDR1 and CDR2: MNHEY and SMNVEV (reference sequence). Libraries were prepared by immunoSEQ multiplex PCR; TCRdb keeps only in-frame clonotypes and omits some of them. Counted here are 25,000 to 35,000 clones, more than 70% occurring once; the ten biggest clones make up 25%. The clonotype originates from an adult with an advanced solid tumor such as melanoma, head and neck, liver or kidney cancer. The source was CD4+ or CD8+ T cells sorted from blood, collected in a trial of the OX40 agonist ivuxolimab. The chain couples TRBV27 to TRBJ1-1, with TRBD1 identical over 8 bases. The CDR3 DNA follows: TGTGCCAGCTATCCCAAGCCAGGGGGCCGGACGTCGAACACTGAAGCTTTCTTT. This codes for CASYPKPGGRTSNTEAFF.